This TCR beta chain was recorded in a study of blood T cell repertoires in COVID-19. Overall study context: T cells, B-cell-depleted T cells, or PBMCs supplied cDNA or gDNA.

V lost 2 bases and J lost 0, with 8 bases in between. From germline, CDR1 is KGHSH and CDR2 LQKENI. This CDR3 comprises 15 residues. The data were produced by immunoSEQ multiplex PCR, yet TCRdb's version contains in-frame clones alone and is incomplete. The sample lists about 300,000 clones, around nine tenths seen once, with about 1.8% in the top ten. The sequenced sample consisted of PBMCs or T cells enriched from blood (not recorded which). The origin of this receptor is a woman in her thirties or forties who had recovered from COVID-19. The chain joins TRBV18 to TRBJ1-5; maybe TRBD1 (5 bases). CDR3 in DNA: TGTGCCAGCTCACCAGGGGGGGATAGCAATCAGCCCCAGCATTTT. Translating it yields CASSPGGDSNQPQHF.